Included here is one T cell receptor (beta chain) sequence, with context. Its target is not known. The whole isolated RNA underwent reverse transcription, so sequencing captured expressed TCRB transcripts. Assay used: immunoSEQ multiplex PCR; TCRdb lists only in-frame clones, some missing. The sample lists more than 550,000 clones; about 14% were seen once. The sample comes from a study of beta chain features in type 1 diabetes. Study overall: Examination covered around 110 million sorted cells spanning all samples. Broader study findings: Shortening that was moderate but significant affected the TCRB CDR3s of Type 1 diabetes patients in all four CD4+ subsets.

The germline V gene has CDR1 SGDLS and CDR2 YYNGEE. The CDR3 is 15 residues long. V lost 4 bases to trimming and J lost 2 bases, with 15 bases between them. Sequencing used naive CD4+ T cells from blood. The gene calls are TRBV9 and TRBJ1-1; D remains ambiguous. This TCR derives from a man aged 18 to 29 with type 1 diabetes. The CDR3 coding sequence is TGTGCCAGCAGCCCCGAAGGGATCTTTAACACTGAAGCTTTCTTT. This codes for CASSPEGIFNTEAFF.